This T cell receptor (beta chain) was obtained from a study of blood T cell repertoires in COVID-19. The overall study: PBMCs, B-cell-depleted T cells, or T cells provided the cDNA or gDNA that made up the material.

The assay was immunoSEQ multiplex PCR, and TCRdb's table has in-frame clones only and misses some. The table lists around 250,000 clones, 86% of them singletons. CDR1 is SGHTA and CDR2 is FQGNSA in the germline V gene. This CDR3 has 16 amino acids. V was cut by 7 bases and J by 6 bases, with 25 bases left in between. The chain is built from TRBV7-2 and TRBJ2-7; D perhaps matches TRBD2 (7 bases). This clonotype was obtained from a woman aged 55-70 years who had recovered from COVID-19. Source material: peripheral blood. This CDR3 reads CASIPAIGGARGEQYF. In DNA, the CDR3 is TGTGCCAGCATCCCCGCGATAGGGGGGGCGAGGGGCGAGCAGTACTTC.